This record looks at one T cell receptor beta chain sequence and its context. The sample belongs to a study of blood T cell repertoires in COVID-19. TCRdb's table, derived via immunoSEQ multiplex PCR, lists solely in-frame clones and lacks some. This sample yields 150,000 or so clones, of which about four fifths are seen a single time; approximately 9.1% belongs to the top ten. Per germline, CDR1 MDHEN and CDR2 SYDVKM. V shed 8 bases, J shed 10 bases, and the junction held 11 bases outside the gene matches. The CDR3 loop spans 14 amino acids. The receptor was isolated from a man in his forties or fifties who had recovered from COVID-19. J is TRBJ1-6 and V is TRBV28, with 7 bases that match TRBD1. The sample comprised PBMCs or T cells enriched from blood (not recorded which). In nucleotides, the CDR3 is TGTGCCAGCGGGTACAGGGGCCTCGGATCACCCCTCCACTTT. Its protein product is CASGYRGLGSPLHF.